A single sample is the source of the 27 T cell receptor beta chains below, sequenced in a study of blood T cell repertoires in COVID-19. Data came from immunoSEQ multiplex PCR; TCRdb stores just in-frame clones and leaves some out. Among more than 150,000 clones listed, about 90% were seen once. Sequenced input: PBMCs or T cells enriched from blood (not recorded which). These TCRs come from a woman aged 45-60 years who had recovered from COVID-19.

This rearrangement joins TRBV28 to TRBJ1-4; D is undetermined. Trimming removed 5 bases at V and 0 bases at J, with 13 bases between. The length of the CDR3 is 16 residues. Germline CDR1 and CDR2: MDHEN and SYDVKM. The CDR3 is CASSGGEAATNEKLFF. The CDR3 DNA sequence: TGTGCCAGCAGTGGAGGAGAGGCAGCAACTAATGAAAAACTGTTTTTT.

The chain employs TRBV19 and TRBJ1-6; 12 bases fit TRBD1. Germline CDR1 is LNHDA and CDR2 is SQIVND (reference sequence). This CDR3 is 16 amino acids long. The trim removed 5 bases at V and 6 bases at J, leaving 5 bases unmatched. This CDR3 reads CASSPGQGARNSPLHF. The DNA for the CDR3 is TGTGCCAGTAGTCCGGGACAGGGGGCGCGTAATTCACCCCTCCACTTT.

This chain uses TRBV7-9 with TRBJ2-1; weak D call: TRBD2 (5 bases). Trimming left V 2 bases short and J 15 bases short, with 17 bases between. Germline V gives CDR1 SEHNR, CDR2 FQNEAQ (reference sequence). The CDR3 covers 13 residues. The CDR3 is CASSLRGGFKGFF. The CDR3 bases are TGTGCCAGCAGCTTACGCGGAGGCTTCAAGGGGTTCTTC.

The J gene is TRBJ1-2, the V gene TRBV24-1, with D perhaps TRBD1 (6 bases). The CDR3 sequence is 13 residues long. V dropped 9 bases and J dropped 0 bases, with 10 bases sitting between them. CDR1 is KGHDR, CDR2 SFDVKD, per germline. The DNA of the CDR3 is TGTGCCACCGGCGACAGGACTAACTATGGCTACACCTTC. Translating gives CATGDRTNYGYTF.

The rearrangement links TRBV30 to TRBJ1-2; possibly TRBD1 for D (6 bases). The CDR3 length is 15 residues. From germline, CDR1 is GTSNPN and CDR2 SVGIG (reference sequence). Deletions cut 3 bases from V and 1 base from J, with 15 bases between. The CDR3 bases are TGTGCCTGGAGCTCCCGGGACATACTTAACTATGGCTACACCTTC. This encodes CAWSSRDILNYGYTF. The full variable domain, with the rest looked up from reference TRBV30 and TRBJ1-2, is SQTIHQWPATLVQPVGSPLSLECTVEGTSNPNLYWYRQAAGRGLQLLFYSVGIGQISSEVPQNLSASRPQDRQFILSSKKLLLSDSGFYLCAWSSRDILNYGYTFGSGTRLTVV.

This rearrangement joins TRBV30 to TRBJ1-1; 8 bases are a match to TRBD1. The CDR3 runs 14 residues. CDR1 is GTSNPN, CDR2 SVGIG, per germline (reference sequence). V trimming: 5 bases; J trimming: 6 bases; junction bases outside the gene matches: 11. For the CDR3, the DNA is TGTGCCTGGGGGCGCGGACAGGGAGTCCCTGAAGCTTTCTTT. It codes for CAWGRGQGVPEAFF.

V usage is TRBV27 and J usage is TRBJ1-4; 7 bases map to TRBD1. The CDR3 is 15 amino acids. The V and J ends lost 6 bases and 2 bases, in that order; junction bases with no gene match: 6. The germline CDR1 and CDR2 sequences are MNHEY and SMNVEV (reference sequence). CDR3 bases: TGTGCCAGCAGGAGGTCGGGACAGACTAATGAAAAACTGTTTTTT. Protein sequence: CASRRSGQTNEKLFF.

This chain links TRBV27 with TRBJ2-7, with D hard to call. The CDR3 runs to 14 residues. Germline assignment: CDR1 MNHEY and CDR2 SMNVEV (reference sequence). The V end lost 4 bases, the J end lost 2 bases, and 12 bases lay between the germline ends. CDR3 nucleotides: TGTGCCAGCAGTTACGAACCCGGTACCTACGAGCAGTACTTC. Translation gives CASSYEPGTYEQYF.

The CDR3 loop is CASSWEGDNQPQHF. The DNA of the CDR3 is TGCGCCAGCAGCTGGGAGGGGGACAATCAGCCCCAGCATTTT. This rearrangement joins TRBV5-1 to TRBJ1-5; D perhaps matches TRBD1 (6 bases). The CDR3 extends over 14 amino acids. V lost 3 bases and J 3 bases, leaving 10 bases between the germline ends. Germline assignment: CDR1 SGHRS and CDR2 YFSETQ.

The chain couples TRBV5-4 to TRBJ1-5; D not resolved. V was cut by 0 bases and J by 5 bases, with 6 bases left in between. Germline CDR1 is SGHNT and CDR2 is YYREEE (reference sequence). The CDR3 is 13 amino acids. CDR3 sequence reads: CASSLGSDQPQHF. CDR3 in DNA: TGTGCCAGCAGCTTGGGCAGCGATCAGCCCCAGCATTTT.

V usage is TRBV7-9 and J usage is TRBJ2-3, with TRBD2 matching 12 bases. Germline V gene lookup returns CDR1 SEHNR and CDR2 FQNEAQ (reference sequence). The CDR3 sequence is 15 residues long. J was trimmed by 5 bases and V by 4 bases; bases with no gene match: 4. The chain's CDR3 is CASSSGTSGQDTQYF. Written as DNA, the CDR3 is TGTGCCAGCAGCTCCGGGACTAGCGGGCAAGATACGCAGTATTTT.

The count of this clone is one. This sequence joins TRBV27 and TRBJ1-1; D gene unclear. V was pared by 3 bases and J by 6 bases, with 11 bases between. CDR1 is MNHEY and CDR2 is SMNVEV in the germline V gene (reference sequence). CDR3 length: 13 amino acids. Here the CDR3 reads CASSFSSLSEAFF. The DNA of the CDR3 is TGTGCCAGCAGTTTTAGTTCGCTTTCTGAAGCTTTCTTT.

The chain employs TRBV15 and TRBJ2-3, with TRBD2 matching 7 bases. V was clipped by 3 bases and J by 4 bases; unmatched bases: 10. CDR3 length: 16 amino acids. Germline V gene sequence: CDR1 LNHNV, CDR2 YYDKDF (reference sequence). CDR3 bases: TGTGCCACCAGCAGGGGATGGGTAGCGGGCTCAGATACGCAGTATTTT. Amino acids: CATSRGWVAGSDTQYF.

The chain carries TRBV7-9 and TRBJ1-1, with a possible D match to TRBD1 (6 bases). The germline V gene has CDR1 SEHNR and CDR2 FQNEAQ (reference sequence). The CDR3 is 12 amino acids. Trimming removed 6 bases at V and 11 bases at J, with 16 bases between. The CDR3 reads CASSQLQGTAFF. The CDR3, as DNA: TGTGCCAGCAGTCAATTACAGGGTACGGCTTTCTTT.

Here the CDR3 DNA reads TGTGCCAGCAGTGAAACGCTAGCGGGAGGGCCGGCCAGCTCCTACAATGAGCAGTTCTTC. Its translation is CASSETLAGGPASSYNEQFF. The genes are TRBV2 and TRBJ2-1; 12 nucleotides align to TRBD2. Per germline, CDR1 SNHLY and CDR2 FYNNEI. This CDR3 has 20 amino acids. V gave up 2 bases and J gave up 0 bases; unmatched junction bases: 11.

The rearrangement links TRBV5-4 to TRBJ1-1; 9 positions agree with TRBD1. Per the germline V gene, CDR1 is SGHNT and CDR2 is YYREEE (reference sequence). V lost 4 bases, J lost 5 bases, and 12 bases stayed unmatched. This CDR3 region has 16 residues. The CDR3 region has the DNA TGTGCCAGCAGCCGACCGGGACAGGGCCCAAGGACTGAAGCTTTCTTT. Its translation: CASSRPGQGPRTEAFF.

The J gene is TRBJ2-1, the V gene TRBV5-4; 8 positions match TRBD2. Germline loops: CDR1 SGHNT, CDR2 YYREEE (reference sequence). This CDR3 spans 14 amino acids. V trimming: 5 bases; J trimming: 3 bases; junction bases outside the gene matches: 4. The CDR3, as DNA: TGTGCCAGCAGTTCAGCGGGAGACTACAATGAGCAGTTCTTC. Amino acids: CASSSAGDYNEQFF.

The rearrangement links TRBV25-1 to TRBJ2-2, with 8 bases fitting TRBD2. V trimming: 5 bases; J trimming: 7 bases; junction bases outside the gene matches: 6. CDR1 and CDR2 from the germline V gene are MGHDK and SYGVNS. The CDR3 length is 14 residues. CDR3 sequence (DNA): TGTGCCAGCAGTCGCGCGGGAGGAGGCGGGGAGCTGTTTTTT. Protein sequence: CASSRAGGGGELFF. The full variable domain, completed using reference TRBV25-1 and TRBJ2-2, is EADIYQTPRYLVIGTGKKITLECSQTMGHDKMYWYQQDPGMELHLIHYSYGVNSTEKGDLSSESTVSRIRTEHFPLTLESARPSHTSQYLCASSRAGGGGELFFGEGSRLTVL.

CDR3 bases: TGCGCCAGCAGCCAAGGAGGACAGGGATTTGGCTACACCTTC. Its protein is CASSQGGQGFGYTF. The J gene is TRBJ1-2, the V gene TRBV4-1; TRBD1 aligns across 8 bases. The CDR3 consists of 14 residues. Germline V lookup: CDR1 MGHRA, CDR2 YSYEKL. The V and J ends lost 1 base and 7 bases, in that order; junction bases with no gene match: 5.

The chain has TRBV18 and TRBJ2-7; D may be TRBD1 (5 bases). V lost 3 bases and J lost 5, with 17 bases in between. Germline CDR1 and CDR2: KGHSH and LQKENI. CDR3 length: 15 amino acids. The CDR3 here is CASSPPSGNAHEQYF. The CDR3 DNA follows: TGTGCCAGCTCACCCCCGTCAGGGAACGCGCACGAGCAGTACTTC.

The rearrangement uses TRBV4-3 and TRBJ2-3; D not resolved. The germline V gene encodes CDR1 LGHNA and CDR2 YSLEER. V was pared by 2 bases and J by 1 base, with 7 bases between. There are 14 residues in the CDR3. CDR3 amino acids: CASSQTDGTDTQYF. As DNA, the CDR3 is TGCGCCAGCAGCCAAACAGATGGCACAGATACGCAGTATTTT.

The CDR3 loop reads CASKGGSGRKSDTQYF. In nucleotides, the CDR3 is TGCGCCTCCAAGGGGGGTAGCGGGAGGAAGTCAGATACGCAGTATTTT. The chain uses TRBV5-1 and TRBJ2-3, with 10 bases lining up with TRBD2. This CDR3 is 16 amino acids long. The V gene end was trimmed by 10 bases and the J gene end by 4 bases; junction bases not matched to a gene: 15. Germline loops: CDR1 SGHRS, CDR2 YFSETQ.

V usage is TRBV25-1 and J usage is TRBJ1-1, with D unresolved. This CDR3 region has 11 residues. V gave up 6 bases and J gave up 1 base, with 3 bases separating them. Germline V lookup: CDR1 MGHDK, CDR2 SYGVNS. The CDR3 nucleotides are TGTGCCAGCAGCAGGAACACTGAAGCTTTCTTT. This sequence encodes CASSRNTEAFF. Full variable domain (rest looked up from reference TRBV25-1 and TRBJ1-1): EADIYQTPRYLVIGTGKKITLECSQTMGHDKMYWYQQDPGMELHLIHYSYGVNSTEKGDLSSESTVSRIRTEHFPLTLESARPSHTSQYLCASSRNTEAFFGQGTRLTVV.

This chain links TRBV4-1 with TRBJ2-3; TRBD1 might be the D (5 bases). There are 18 residues in the CDR3. CDR1 MGHRA and CDR2 YSYEKL come from the germline V gene. V was pared by 0 bases and J by 1 base, with 17 bases between. CDR3 bases: TGCGCCAGCAGCCAAGATGGGTCCGCAGGGTATGGCACAGATACGCAGTATTTT. Translated, it gives CASSQDGSAGYGTDTQYF.

This sequence joins TRBV14 and TRBJ2-1, with 11 bases that match TRBD2. CDR1 is SGHDN and CDR2 is FVKESK in the germline V gene. Unmatched junction bases numbered 13, after V lost 4 bases and J lost 2 bases. The CDR3 spans 19 residues. The CDR3 bases are TGTGCCAGCAGCCCCGCGACCTATAGCGGGAGGGTTACCTACAATGAGCAGTTCTTC. Amino acid sequence: CASSPATYSGRVTYNEQFF.

The rearrangement links TRBV5-6 to TRBJ2-7; tentative D call: TRBD2 (7 bases). This CDR3 has 14 amino acids. Deletions cut 1 base from V and 3 bases from J, with 11 bases between. The V gene's germline CDR1 is SGHDT and CDR2 YYEEEE. The CDR3 sequence: CASSLKGGGYEQYF. The DNA of the CDR3 is TGTGCCAGCAGCTTGAAGGGAGGGGGCTACGAGCAGTACTTC.

The V and J genes are TRBV3-1 (or the pseudogene TRBV3-2) and TRBJ2-1, with 13 bases matching TRBD2. The junction had 4 bases not matched to a gene; V was cut back by 4 bases and J by 7 bases. CDR3 size: 15 residues. Germline V gives CDR1 LGHDT, CDR2 YNNKEL (reference sequence). In DNA form, the CDR3 reads TGTGCCAGCAGCCTTTGGACTAGCGGGAGAAATGAGCAGTTCTTC. Translated, it gives CASSLWTSGRNEQFF.